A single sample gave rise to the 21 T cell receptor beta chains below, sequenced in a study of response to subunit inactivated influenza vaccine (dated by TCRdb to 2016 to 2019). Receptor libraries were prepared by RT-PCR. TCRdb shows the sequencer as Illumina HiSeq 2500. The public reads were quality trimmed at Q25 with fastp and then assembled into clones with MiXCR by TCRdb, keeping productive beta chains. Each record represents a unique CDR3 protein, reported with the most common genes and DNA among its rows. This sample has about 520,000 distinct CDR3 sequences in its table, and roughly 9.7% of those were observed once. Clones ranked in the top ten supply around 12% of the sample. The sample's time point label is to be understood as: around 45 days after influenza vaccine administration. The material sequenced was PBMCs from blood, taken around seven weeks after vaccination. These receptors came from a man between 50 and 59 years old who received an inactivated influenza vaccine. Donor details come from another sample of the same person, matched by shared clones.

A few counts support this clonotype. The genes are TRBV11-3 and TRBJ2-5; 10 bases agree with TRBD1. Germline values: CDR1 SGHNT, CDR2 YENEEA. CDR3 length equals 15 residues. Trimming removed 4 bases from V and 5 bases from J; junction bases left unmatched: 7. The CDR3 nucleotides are TGTGCCAGCAGCTACTCGACAGGGGGCTCTGAGACCCAGTACTTC. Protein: CASSYSTGGSETQYF.

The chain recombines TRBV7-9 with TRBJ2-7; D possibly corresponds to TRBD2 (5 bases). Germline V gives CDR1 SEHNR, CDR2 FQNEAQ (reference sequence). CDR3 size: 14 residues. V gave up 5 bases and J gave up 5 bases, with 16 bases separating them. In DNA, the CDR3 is TGTGCCAGCAGCCCTAGCTCTCTGGAGGACGAGCAGTACTTC. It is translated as CASSPSSLEDEQYF.

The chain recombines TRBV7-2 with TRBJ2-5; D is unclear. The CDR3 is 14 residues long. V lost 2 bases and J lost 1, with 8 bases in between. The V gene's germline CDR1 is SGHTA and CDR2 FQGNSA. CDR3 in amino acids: CASSLPQRQETQYF. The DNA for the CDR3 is TGTGCCAGCAGCTTACCACAGCGCCAAGAGACCCAGTACTTC.

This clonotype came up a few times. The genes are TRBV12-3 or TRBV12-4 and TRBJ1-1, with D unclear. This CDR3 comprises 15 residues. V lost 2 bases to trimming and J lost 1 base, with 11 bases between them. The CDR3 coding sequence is TGTGCCAGCAGTTTATCTGCAGCAGCGAACACTGAAGCTTTCTTT. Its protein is CASSLSAAANTEAFF.

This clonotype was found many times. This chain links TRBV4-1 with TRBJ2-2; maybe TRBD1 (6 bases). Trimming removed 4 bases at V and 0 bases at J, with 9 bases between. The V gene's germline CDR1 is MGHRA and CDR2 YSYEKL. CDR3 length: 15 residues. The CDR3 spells CASSRGHPNTGELFF. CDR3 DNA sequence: TGCGCCAGCAGCCGGGGACATCCGAACACCGGGGAGCTGTTTTTT.

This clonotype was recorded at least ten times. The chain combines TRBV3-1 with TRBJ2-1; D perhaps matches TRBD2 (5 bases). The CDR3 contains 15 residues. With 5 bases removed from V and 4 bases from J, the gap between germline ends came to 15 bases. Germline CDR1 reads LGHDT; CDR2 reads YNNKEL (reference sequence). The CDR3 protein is CASSTRGSGYNEQFF. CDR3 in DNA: TGTGCCAGCAGCACGAGAGGGAGTGGGTACAATGAGCAGTTCTTC.

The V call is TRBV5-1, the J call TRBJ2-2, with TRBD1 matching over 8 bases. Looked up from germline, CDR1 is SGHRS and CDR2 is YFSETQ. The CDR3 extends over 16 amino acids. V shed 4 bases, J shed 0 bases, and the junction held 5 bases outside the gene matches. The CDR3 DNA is TGCGCCAGCAGCCTCTGGGACAGGTCGAACACCGGGGAGCTGTTTTTT. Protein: CASSLWDRSNTGELFF.

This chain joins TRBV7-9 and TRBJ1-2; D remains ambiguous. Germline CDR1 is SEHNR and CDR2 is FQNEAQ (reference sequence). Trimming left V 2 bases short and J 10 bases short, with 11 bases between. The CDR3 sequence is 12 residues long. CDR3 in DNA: TGTGCCAGCAGCTTATTCCGGTTTGACTACACCTTC. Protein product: CASSLFRFDYTF.

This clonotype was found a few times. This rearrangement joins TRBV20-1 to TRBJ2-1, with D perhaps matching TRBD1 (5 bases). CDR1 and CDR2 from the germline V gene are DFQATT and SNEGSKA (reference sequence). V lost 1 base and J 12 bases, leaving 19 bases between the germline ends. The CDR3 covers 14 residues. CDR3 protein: CSARADSTPRRQFF. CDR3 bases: TGCAGTGCTAGAGCTGACAGCACCCCGAGGCGGCAGTTCTTC.

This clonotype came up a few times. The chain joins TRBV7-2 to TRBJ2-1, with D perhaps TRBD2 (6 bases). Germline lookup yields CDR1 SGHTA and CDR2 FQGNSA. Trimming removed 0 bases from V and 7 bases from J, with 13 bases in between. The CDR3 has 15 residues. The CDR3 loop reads CASSLARLANNEQFF. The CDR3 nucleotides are TGTGCCAGCAGCTTAGCGCGGCTAGCGAATAATGAGCAGTTCTTC.

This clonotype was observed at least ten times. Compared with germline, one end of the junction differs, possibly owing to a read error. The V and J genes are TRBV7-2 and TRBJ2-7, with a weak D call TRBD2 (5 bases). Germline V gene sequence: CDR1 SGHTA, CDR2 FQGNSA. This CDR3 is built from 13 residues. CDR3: CASSLASTYEQYF. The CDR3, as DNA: TGTGCCAGCAGCCTAGCCAGCACCTACGAGCAGTACTTC.

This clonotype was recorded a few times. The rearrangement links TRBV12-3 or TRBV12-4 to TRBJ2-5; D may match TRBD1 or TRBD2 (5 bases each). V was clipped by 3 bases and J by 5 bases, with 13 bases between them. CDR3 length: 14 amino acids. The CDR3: CASSLSGPGETQYF. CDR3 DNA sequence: TGTGCCAGCAGTTTGTCGGGGCCTGGTGAGACCCAGTACTTC.

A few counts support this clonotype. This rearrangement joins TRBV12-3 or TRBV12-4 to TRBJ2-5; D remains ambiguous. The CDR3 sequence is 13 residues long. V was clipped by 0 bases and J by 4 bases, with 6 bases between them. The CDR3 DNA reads TGTGCCAGCAGTTTAGCATGGGGAGAGACCCAGTACTTC. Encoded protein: CASSLAWGETQYF.

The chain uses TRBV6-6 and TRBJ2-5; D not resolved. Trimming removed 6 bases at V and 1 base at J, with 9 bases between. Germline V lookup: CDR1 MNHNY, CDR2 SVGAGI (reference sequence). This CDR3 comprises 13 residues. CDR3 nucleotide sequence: TGTGCCAGCAGGTGGGTCCTCCAAGAGACCCAGTACTTC. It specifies CASRWVLQETQYF.

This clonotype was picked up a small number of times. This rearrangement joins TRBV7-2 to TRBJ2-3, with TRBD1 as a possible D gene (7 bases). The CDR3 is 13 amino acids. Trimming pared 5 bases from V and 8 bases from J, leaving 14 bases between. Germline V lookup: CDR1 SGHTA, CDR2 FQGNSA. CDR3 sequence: CASSPGTAGTQYF. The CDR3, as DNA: TGTGCCAGCAGCCCCGGGACAGCGGGTACGCAGTATTTT.

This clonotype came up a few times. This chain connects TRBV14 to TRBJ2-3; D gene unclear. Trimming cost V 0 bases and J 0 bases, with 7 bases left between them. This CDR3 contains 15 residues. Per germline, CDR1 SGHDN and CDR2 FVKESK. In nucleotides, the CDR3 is TGTGCCAGCAGCCAAGAGTCGCTGAGCACAGATACGCAGTATTTT. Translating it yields CASSQESLSTDTQYF.

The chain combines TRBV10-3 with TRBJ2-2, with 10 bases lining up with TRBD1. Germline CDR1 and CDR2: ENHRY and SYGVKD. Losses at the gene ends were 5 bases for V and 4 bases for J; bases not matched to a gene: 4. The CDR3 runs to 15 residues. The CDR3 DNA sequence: TGTGCCATCAGTCCCGACAGGGGGCTCACCGGGGAGCTGTTTTTT. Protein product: CAISPDRGLTGELFF.

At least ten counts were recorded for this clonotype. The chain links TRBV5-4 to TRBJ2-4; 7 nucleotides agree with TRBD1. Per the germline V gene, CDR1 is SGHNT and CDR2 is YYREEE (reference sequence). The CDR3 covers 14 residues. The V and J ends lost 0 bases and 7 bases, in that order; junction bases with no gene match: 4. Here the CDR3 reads CASSLGDSNNIQYF. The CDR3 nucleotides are TGTGCCAGCAGCTTGGGGGACAGCAATAACATTCAGTACTTC.

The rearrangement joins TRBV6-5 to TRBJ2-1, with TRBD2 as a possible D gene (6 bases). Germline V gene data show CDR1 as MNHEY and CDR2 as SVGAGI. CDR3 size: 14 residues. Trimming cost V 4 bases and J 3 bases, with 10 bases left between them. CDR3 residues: CASSFRTNYNEQFF. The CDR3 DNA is TGTGCCAGCAGTTTTCGGACTAACTACAATGAGCAGTTCTTC.

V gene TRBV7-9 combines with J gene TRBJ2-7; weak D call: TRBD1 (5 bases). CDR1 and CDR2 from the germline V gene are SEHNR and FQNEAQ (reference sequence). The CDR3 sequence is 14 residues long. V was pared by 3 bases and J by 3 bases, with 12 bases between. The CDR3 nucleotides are TGTGCCAGCAGCTTGGCTCAGGGTATCTACGAGCAGTACTTC. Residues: CASSLAQGIYEQYF.

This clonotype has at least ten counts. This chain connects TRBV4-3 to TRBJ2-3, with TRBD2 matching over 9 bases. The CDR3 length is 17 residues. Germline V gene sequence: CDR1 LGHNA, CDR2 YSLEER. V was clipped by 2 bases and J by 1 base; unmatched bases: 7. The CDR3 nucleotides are TGCGCCAGCAGCCAAAGGACAGCGGGAGGTCGCACAGATACGCAGTATTTT. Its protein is CASSQRTAGGRTDTQYF.